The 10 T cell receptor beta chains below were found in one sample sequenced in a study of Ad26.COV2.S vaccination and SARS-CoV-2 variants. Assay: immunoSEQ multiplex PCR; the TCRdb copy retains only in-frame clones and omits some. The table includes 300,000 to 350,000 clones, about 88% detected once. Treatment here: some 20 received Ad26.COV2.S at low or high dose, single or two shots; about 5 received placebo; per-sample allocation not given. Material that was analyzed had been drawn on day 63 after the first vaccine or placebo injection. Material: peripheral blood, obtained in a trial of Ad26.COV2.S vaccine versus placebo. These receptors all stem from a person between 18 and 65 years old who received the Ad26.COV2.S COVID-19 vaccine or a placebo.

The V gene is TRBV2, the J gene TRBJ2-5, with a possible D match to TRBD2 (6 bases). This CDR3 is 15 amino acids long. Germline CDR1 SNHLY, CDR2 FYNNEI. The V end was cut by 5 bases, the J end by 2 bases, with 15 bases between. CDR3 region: CASSPTRGKQETQYF. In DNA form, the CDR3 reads TGTGCCAGCAGTCCGACACGGGGGAAACAAGAGACCCAGTACTTC.

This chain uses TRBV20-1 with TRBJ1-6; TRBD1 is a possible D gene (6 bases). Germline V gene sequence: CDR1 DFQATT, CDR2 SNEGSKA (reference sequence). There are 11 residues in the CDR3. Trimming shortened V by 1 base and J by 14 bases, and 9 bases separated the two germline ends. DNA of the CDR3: TGCAGTGCTAGAGGGGGGGCGGCCCTCCACTTT. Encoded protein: CSARGGAALHF.

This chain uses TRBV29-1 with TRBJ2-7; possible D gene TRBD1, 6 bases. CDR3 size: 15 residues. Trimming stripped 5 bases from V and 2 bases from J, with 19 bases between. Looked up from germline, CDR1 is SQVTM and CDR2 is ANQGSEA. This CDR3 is CSVRRGYSSPYEQYF. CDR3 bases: TGCAGCGTTCGCAGGGGCTATTCCTCTCCCTACGAGCAGTACTTC.

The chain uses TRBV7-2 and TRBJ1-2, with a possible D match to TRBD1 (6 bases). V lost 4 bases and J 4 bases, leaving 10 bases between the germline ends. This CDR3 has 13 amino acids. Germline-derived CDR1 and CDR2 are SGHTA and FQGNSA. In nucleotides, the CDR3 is TGTGCCAGCAGCTCGGGGGGCCGCTATGGCTACACCTTC. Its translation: CASSSGGRYGYTF.

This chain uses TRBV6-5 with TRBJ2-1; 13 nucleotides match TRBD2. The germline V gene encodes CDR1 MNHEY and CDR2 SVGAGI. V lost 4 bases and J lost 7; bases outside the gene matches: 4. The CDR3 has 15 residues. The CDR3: CASSSGTSGINEQFF. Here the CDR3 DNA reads TGTGCCAGCAGTTCCGGGACTAGCGGGATAAATGAGCAGTTCTTC.

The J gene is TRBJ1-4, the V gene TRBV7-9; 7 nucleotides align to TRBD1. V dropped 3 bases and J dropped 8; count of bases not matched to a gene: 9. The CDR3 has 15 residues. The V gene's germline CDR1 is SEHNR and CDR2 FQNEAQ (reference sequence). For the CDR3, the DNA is TGTGCCAGCAGCTTGGTCGAGGGGGCGAGAGAAAAACTGTTTTTT. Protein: CASSLVEGAREKLFF.

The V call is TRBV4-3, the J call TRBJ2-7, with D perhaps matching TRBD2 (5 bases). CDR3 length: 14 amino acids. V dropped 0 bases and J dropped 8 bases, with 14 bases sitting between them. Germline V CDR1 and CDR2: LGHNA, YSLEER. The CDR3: CASSQDLSGSQQYF. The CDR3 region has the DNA TGCGCCAGCAGCCAAGATCTATCGGGGTCCCAGCAGTACTTC.

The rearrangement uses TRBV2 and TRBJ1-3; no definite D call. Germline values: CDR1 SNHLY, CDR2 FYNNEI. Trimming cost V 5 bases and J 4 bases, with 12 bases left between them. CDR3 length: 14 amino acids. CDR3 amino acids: CASSPLESGNTIYF. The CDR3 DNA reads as TGTGCCAGCAGTCCGTTGGAGTCCGGAAACACCATATATTTT.

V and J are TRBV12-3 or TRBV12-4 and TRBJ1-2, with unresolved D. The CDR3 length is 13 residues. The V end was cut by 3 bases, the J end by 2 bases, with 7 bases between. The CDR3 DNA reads TGTGCCAGCAGTTTTTGGAAGAACTATGGCTACACCTTC. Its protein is CASSFWKNYGYTF.

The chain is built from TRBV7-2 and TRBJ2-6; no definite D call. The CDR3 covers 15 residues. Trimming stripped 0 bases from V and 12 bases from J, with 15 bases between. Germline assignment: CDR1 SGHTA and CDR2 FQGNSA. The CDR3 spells CASSLAFGSGRVLTF. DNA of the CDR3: TGTGCCAGCAGCTTAGCGTTCGGAAGTGGCCGCGTCCTGACTTTC.